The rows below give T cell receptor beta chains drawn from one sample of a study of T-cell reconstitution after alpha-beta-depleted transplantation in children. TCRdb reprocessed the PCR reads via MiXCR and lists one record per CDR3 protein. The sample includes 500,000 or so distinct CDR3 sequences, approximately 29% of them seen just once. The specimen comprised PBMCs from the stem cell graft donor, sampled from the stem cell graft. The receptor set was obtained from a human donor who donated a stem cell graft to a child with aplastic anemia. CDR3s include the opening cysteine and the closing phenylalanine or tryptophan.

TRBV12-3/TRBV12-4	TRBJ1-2	CASRPGPSYGYTF
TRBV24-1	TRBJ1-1	CATSDLPGQSLNTEAFF
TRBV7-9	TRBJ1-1	CASSTYRGQNTEAFF
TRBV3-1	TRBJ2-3	CASRVGLAATDTQYF
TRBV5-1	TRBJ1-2	CASSIGGDDYGYTF
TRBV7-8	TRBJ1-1	CASSLVGRGSLLGTEAFF
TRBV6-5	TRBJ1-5	CASSYAYRSNQPQHF
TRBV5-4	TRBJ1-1	CASSLAWDNTEAFF
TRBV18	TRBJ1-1	CASSPQKGKGTEAFF
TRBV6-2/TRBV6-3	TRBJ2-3	CASSLTFTDTQYF
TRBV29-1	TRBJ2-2	CSVDADSGNTGELFF
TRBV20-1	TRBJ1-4	CSAHRGGATNEKLFF
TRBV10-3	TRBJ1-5	CAISEMGAGQPQHF
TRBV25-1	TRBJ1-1	CASSEYSPGSKRGAFF
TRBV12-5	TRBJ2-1	CASGFEEGTASYNEQFF
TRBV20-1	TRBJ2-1	CSARGMSVAGGSYNEQFF
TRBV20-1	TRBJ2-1	CSATSGRYNEQFF
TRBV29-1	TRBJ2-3	CSVELAGVTDTQYF
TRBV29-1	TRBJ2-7	CSVEGALAGARYEQYF
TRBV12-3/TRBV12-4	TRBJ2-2	CASSLMTGELFF
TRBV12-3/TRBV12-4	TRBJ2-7	CASSSPLTTSSYEQYF
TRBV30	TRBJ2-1	CAWSVALAGKNEQFF
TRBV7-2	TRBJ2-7	CASSLGTGIYEQYF
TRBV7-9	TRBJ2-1	CASSMTSGSSNEQFF
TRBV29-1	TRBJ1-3	CSVGVSSGNTIYF
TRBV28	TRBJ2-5	CASRSVGAETQYF
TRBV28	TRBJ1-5	CASSQTGTGGNQPQHF
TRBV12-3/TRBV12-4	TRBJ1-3	CASSSTRQALGNTIYF
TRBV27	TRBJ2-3	CASSLQTSGISTDTQYF